Below are 9 T cell receptor beta chains sequenced from a single sample in a study of T cells after somatic rescue of genetic block. Produced via immunoSEQ multiplex PCR; TCRdb's table is partial and in-frame only. The data show 13,000 to 15,000 clones, with about 70% seen just once and 14% held by the top ten. The specimen was peripheral blood mononuclear cells (PBMCs). The receptors here all came from a boy aged 10-17 years.

The J gene is TRBJ1-6, the V gene TRBV30; D is undetermined. CDR1 GTSNPN and CDR2 SVGIG come from the germline V gene (reference sequence). V lost 0 bases, J lost 8 bases, and 11 bases lay in between. The CDR3 is made up of 14 amino acids. The CDR3 region has the DNA TGTGCCTGGAGTGTAGCGCGGGCCCATTCACCCCTCCACTTT. This codes for CAWSVARAHSPLHF.

V is TRBV27 and J is TRBJ1-5, with TRBD1 identical over 7 bases. J lost 5 bases, V lost 7 bases, and 8 bases had no gene match. Germline values: CDR1 MNHEY, CDR2 SMNVEV (reference sequence). The CDR3 sequence is 14 residues long. The CDR3 DNA follows: TGTGCCAGCACTACGTTCCAGGGGGATCAGCCCCAGCATTTT. It specifies CASTTFQGDQPQHF.

This clone is medium-sized. The chain is built from TRBV30 and TRBJ1-4; D uncertain. The ends were cut back, 1 base at V and 4 bases at J, with 19 bases in the middle. The germline V gene encodes CDR1 GTSNPN and CDR2 SVGIG (reference sequence). The CDR3 is 17 amino acids. CDR3 DNA: TGTGCCTGGAGTGGTCGGCCCTATAGCGGGGATAATGAAAAACTGTTTTTT. It yields the protein CAWSGRPYSGDNEKLFF.

This CDR3 reads CAIRTPGTGGDRELFF. For the CDR3, the DNA is TGTGCCATACGAACGCCTGGGACAGGGGGCGACCGGGAGCTGTTTTTT. V is TRBV10-3 and J is TRBJ2-2, with 12 bases aligning to TRBD1. Unmatched junction bases numbered 14, after V lost 9 bases and J lost 9 bases. The CDR3 is 16 residues long. Germline V lookup: CDR1 ENHRY, CDR2 SYGVKD.

V usage is TRBV6-9 and J usage is TRBJ2-5; D possibly corresponds to TRBD1 (5 bases). The germline CDR1 and CDR2 sequences are MNHGY and SVAAGI. The CDR3 sequence is 18 residues long. Trimming removed 1 base from V and 4 bases from J, with 22 bases in between. CDR3 sequence: CASSYCPQGRGERETQYF. The CDR3 DNA is TGTGCCAGCAGTTATTGCCCCCAGGGAAGGGGCGAAAGAGAGACCCAGTACTTC.

In this sample, this clone turned up a few times. The chain has TRBV5-4 and TRBJ2-6; D is perhaps TRBD1 or TRBD2 (5 bases each). Germline V lookup: CDR1 SGHNT, CDR2 YYREEE (reference sequence). Deletions cut 4 bases from V and 0 bases from J, with 14 bases between. This CDR3 comprises 17 residues. The CDR3 DNA reads as TGTGCCAGCAGCATGGGGGTGGGTAGCTCTGGGGCCAACGTCCTGACTTTC. Translated: CASSMGVGSSGANVLTF.

This clone appeared a single time. The V and J genes are TRBV6-5 and TRBJ1-3, with unresolved D. The germline CDR1 and CDR2 sequences are MNHEY and SVGAGI. CDR3 length equals 15 residues. Trimming removed 5 bases from V and 0 bases from J, with 11 bases in between. The CDR3 loop reads CASSASLSSGNTIYF. CDR3 in DNA: TGTGCCAGCAGTGCTAGTCTTTCCTCTGGAAACACCATATATTTT.

This clone has more than one count but fewer than ten. The chain uses TRBV4-1 and TRBJ2-7; 8 bases fit TRBD1. This CDR3 spans 16 amino acids. Germline lookup yields CDR1 MGHRA and CDR2 YSYEKL. V shed 1 base and J 4 bases; nucleotides not matched to a gene: 9. The CDR3 coding sequence is TGCGCCAGCAGCCAAGGGGCAGGACAGGGCCTTTACGAGCAGTACTTC. As protein: CASSQGAGQGLYEQYF.

The chain uses TRBV7-9 and TRBJ2-2; tentatively, D is TRBD1 (5 bases). Between the trimmed V and J ends, which lost 11 bases and 6 bases, there was a span of 13 bases. Per germline, CDR1 SEHNR and CDR2 FQNEAQ (reference sequence). CDR3 length: 12 residues. CDR3 amino acids: CAPVIGAGELFF. DNA for the CDR3: TGTGCCCCGGTGATAGGGGCCGGGGAGCTGTTTTTT.